This T cell receptor (beta chain) was observed in a study of Graves' ophthalmopathy and Graves' hyperthyroidism. Overall study findings and caveats: Most expanded clonotypes in thyroid above 0.001 frequency also showed up in blood.

The sample holds many counts of this clonotype. Its antigen is unidentified. Amplified TCR beta CDR3 regions were obtained using RNA transcripts as template. Second-round multiplex PCR followed a first-round RT-PCR using HTBI primers. TCRdb itself ran the multiplex PCR reads through MiXCR, one entry per CDR3 protein. In the table there are almost 400,000 distinct CDR3 sequences, approximately 20% of which are singletons. This CDR3 has 15 amino acids. CDR1 and CDR2 (germline): MDHEN, SYDVKM. V lost 1 base and J lost 0, with 9 bases in between. This chain connects TRBV28 to TRBJ1-1; weak D call: TRBD1 (5 bases). The receptor's source is a woman between 18 and 29 years old with Graves' ophthalmopathy. Sequencing input: peripheral blood. CDR3: CASSLSGGVNTEAFF. Written as DNA, the CDR3 is TGTGCCAGCAGTTTATCCGGAGGGGTGAACACTGAAGCTTTCTTT. Full variable domain (remainder filled in from reference TRBV28 and TRBJ1-1): DVKVTQSSRYLVKRTGEKVFLECVQDMDHENMFWYRQDPGLGLRLIYFSYDVKMKEKGDIPEGYSVSREKKERFSLILESASTNQTSMYLCASSLSGGVNTEAFFGQGTRLTVV.